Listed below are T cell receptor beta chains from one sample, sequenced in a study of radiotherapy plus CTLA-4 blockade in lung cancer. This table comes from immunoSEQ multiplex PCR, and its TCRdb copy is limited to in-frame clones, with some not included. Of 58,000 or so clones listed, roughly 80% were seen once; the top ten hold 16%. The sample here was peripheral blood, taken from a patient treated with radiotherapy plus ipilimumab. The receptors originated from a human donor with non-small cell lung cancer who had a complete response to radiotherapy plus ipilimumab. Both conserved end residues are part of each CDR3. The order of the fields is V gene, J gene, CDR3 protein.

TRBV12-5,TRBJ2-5,CASGSPKQGLETQYF
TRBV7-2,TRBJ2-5,CASSTGTGEETQYF
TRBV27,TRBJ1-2,CASSPPGQGSLDGYTF
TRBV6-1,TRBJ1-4,CASSGPRDRTDEKLFF
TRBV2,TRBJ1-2,CASTAYGYTF
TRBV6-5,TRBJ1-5,CASSFDRYNQPQHF
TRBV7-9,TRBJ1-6,CASSLGTGGSSPLHF
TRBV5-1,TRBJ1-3,CASSPGGSGNTIYF
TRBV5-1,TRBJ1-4,CASSLAGSTNEKLFF
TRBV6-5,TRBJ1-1,CASSQRQLNTEAFF
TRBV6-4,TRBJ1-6,CASSKFGIYNSPLHF
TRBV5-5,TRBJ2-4,CASSLTESLAKNIQYF
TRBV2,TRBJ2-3,CASTNGGATQYF
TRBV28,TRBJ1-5,CASSLTGFLGSGYSNQPQHF
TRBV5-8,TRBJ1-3,CASSFQGNTIYF
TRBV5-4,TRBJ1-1,CASSLVGTGEAFF
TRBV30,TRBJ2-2,CAWSQSAGELFF
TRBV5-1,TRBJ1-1,CASSPTLTGERVGTEAFF
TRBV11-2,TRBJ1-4,CASSLARQGAEKLFF
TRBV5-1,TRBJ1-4,CASSSYPDRGRKEKLFF
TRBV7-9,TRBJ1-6,CASSWTGAGSPLHF
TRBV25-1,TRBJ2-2,CASRGQADTGELFF
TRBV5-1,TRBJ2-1,CASSPGLSSYNEQFF
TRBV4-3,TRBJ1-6,CASSQEPGQGDSPLHF
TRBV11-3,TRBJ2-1,CASSQIRRETYNEQFF
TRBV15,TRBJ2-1,CATSRVNTYNEQFF
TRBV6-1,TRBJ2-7,CASSPTKIYEQYF
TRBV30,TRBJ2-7,CAWSPGQGIVYEQYF
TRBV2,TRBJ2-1,CASRTLVTEEQFF
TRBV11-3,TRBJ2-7,CASSPIAPSYEQYF
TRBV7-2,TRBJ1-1,CASSPRDRATNTEAFF
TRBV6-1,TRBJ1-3,CASSEIPSGGARNTIYF
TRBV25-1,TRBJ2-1,CASSLRGLYNEQFF
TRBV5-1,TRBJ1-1,CASSQPGQGYTEAFF
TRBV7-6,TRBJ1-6,CASSSQGTGSPLHF
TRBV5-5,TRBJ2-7,CASSGIGGYEQYF
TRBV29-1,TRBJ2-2,CSVGGWTGDRGLGGELFF
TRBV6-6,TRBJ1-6,CASSSTGESSPLHF